The clone carrying this T cell receptor beta chain was detected many times. Its antigen remains unidentified. Its ends do not fully match the called genes, so a read error is possible. Germline CDR1 SGHNT, CDR2 YENEEA. There are 15 residues in the CDR3. Only healthy Caucasians were enrolled as donors. These data are taken from a study of identical twins. Findings and caveats of the study: Conclusions rested on cross-sectional statistics rather than following the same donors. The authors noted that invariant MAIT and iNKT cells could partly confound zero-insertion analyses. With abundant cord blood beta clonotypes, insertions were fewer; memory repertoires showed no such pattern.

TCRdb ran MiXCR on the 5' RACE reads and lists one entry per CDR3 protein. The sample holds 1.5 million to 2 million distinct CDR3 sequences, about 32% seen once. This TCR derives from a newborn girl in good health. The sequencing sample was made of cord blood. This chain links TRBV11-3 with TRBJ2-1, with a tentative D call TRBD2 (6 bases). The CDR3 DNA sequence: TGTGCCAGCAGTTTAGGACTACCCTCCTACAATGAGCAGTTCTTC. It is translated as CASSLGLPSYNEQFF.